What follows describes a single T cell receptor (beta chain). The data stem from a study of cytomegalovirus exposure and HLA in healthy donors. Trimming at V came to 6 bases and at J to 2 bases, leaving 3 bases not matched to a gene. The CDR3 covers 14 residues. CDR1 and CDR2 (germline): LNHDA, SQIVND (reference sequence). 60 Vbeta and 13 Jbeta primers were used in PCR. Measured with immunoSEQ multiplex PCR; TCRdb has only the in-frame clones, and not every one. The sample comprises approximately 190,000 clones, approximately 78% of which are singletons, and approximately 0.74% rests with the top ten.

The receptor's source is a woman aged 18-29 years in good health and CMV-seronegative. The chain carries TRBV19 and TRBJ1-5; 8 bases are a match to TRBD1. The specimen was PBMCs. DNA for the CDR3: TGTGCCAGTAGCCCGACAGGGGGCAATCAGCCCCAGCATTTT. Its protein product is CASSPTGGNQPQHF.